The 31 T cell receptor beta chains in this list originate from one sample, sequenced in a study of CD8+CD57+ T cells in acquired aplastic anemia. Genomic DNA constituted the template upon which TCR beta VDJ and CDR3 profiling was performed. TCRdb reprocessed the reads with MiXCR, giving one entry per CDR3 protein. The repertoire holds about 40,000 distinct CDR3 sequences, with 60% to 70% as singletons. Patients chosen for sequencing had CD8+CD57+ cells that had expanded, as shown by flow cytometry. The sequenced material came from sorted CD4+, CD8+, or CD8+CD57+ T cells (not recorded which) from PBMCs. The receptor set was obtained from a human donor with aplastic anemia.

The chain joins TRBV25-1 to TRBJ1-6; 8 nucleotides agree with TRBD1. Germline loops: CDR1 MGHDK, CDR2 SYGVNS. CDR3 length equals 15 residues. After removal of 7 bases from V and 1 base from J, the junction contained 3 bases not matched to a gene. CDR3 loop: CASTTGGSYNSPLHF. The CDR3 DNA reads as TGTGCCAGCACCACAGGGGGGTCCTATAATTCACCCCTCCACTTT.

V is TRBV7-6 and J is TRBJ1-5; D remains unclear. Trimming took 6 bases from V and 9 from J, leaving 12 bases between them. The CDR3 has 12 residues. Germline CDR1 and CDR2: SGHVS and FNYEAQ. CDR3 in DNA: TGTGCCAGCAGTGAAAGGGAAGTGCCCCAGCATTTT. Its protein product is CASSEREVPQHF.

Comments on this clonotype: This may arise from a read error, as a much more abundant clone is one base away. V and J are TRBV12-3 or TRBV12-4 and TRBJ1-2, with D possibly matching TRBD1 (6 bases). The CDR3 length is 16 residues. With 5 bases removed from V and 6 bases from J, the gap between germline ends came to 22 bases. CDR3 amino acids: CASSPKTGIFADGYTF. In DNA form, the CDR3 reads TGTGCCAGCAGTCCCAAAACAGGGATCTTCGCGGATGGCTACACCTTC.

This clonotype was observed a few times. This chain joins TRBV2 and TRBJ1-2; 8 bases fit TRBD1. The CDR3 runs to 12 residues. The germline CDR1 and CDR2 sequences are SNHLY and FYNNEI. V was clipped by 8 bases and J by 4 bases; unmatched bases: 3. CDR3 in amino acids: CASATGVYGYTF. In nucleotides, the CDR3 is TGTGCCAGCGCGACAGGGGTCTATGGCTACACCTTC.

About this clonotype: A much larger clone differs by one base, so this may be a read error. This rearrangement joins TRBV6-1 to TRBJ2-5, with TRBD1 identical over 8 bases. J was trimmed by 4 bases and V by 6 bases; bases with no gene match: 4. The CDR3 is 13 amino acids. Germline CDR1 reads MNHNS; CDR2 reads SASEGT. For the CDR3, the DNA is TGTGCCAGCAGAGGACAGGGCCGAGAGACCCAGTACTTC. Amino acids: CASRGQGRETQYF.

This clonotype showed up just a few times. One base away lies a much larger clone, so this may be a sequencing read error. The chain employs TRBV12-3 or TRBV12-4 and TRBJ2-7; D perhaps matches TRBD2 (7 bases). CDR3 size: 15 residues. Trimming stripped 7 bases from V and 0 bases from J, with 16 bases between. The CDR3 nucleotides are TGTGCCAGCAACTTACGGGGGGCATTCTCCTACGAGCAGTACTTC. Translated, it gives CASNLRGAFSYEQYF.

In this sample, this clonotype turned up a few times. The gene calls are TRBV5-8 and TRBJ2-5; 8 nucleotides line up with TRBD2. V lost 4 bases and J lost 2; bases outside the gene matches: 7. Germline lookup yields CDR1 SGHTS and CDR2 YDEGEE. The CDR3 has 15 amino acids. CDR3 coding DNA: TGTGCCAGCAGCCTACCAACTAGCGGACAAGAGACCCAGTACTTC. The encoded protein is CASSLPTSGQETQYF.

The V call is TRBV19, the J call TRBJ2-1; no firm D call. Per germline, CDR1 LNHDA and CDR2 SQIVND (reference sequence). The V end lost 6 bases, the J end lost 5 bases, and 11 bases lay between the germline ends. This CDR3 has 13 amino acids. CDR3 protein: CASSHGPNNEQFF. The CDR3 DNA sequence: TGTGCCAGTAGCCACGGGCCAAACAATGAGCAGTTCTTC.

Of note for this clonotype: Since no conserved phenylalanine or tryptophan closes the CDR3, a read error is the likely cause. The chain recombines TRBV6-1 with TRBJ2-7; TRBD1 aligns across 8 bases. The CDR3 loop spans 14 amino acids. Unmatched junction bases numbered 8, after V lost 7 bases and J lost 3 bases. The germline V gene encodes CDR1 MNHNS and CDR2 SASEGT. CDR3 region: CASTPDRAGYEQYL. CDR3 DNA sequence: TGTGCCAGCACTCCGGACAGGGCCGGCTACGAGCAGTACCTC.

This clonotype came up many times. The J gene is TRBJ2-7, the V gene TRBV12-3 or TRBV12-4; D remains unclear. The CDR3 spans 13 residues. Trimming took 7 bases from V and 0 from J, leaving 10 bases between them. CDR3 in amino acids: CASTLDDSYEQYF. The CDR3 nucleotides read TGTGCCAGCACCCTGGACGACTCCTACGAGCAGTACTTC.

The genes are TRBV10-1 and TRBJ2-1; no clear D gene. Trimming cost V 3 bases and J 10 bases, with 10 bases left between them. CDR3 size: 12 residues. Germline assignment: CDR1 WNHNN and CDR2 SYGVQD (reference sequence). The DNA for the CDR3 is TGCGCCAGCAGTGACACCGATCGGGAGCAGTTCTTC. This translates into CASSDTDREQFF.

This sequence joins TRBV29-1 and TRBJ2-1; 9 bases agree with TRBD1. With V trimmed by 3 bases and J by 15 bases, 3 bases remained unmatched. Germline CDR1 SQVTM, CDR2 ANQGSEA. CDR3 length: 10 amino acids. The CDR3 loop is CSVETGGRFF. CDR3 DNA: TGCAGCGTTGAGACAGGGGGAAGGTTCTTC.

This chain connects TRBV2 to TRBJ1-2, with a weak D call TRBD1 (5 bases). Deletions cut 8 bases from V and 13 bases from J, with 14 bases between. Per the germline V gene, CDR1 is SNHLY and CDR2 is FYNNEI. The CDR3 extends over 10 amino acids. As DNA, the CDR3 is TGTGCCAGCCGCATCAGGGTTTTCACCTTC. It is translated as CASRIRVFTF.

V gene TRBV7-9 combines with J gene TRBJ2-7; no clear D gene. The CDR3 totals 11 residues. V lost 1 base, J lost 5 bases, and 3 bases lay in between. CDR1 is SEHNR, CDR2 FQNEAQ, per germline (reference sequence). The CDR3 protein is CASSLEHEQYF. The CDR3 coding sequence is TGTGCCAGCAGCTTAGAACACGAGCAGTACTTC.

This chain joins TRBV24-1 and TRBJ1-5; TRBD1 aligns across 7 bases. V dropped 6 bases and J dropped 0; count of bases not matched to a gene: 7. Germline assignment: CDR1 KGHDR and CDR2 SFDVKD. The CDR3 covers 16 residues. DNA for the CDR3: TGTGCCACCAGTTGGTGGGACAGCCCTAGCAATCAGCCCCAGCATTTT. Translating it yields CATSWWDSPSNQPQHF.

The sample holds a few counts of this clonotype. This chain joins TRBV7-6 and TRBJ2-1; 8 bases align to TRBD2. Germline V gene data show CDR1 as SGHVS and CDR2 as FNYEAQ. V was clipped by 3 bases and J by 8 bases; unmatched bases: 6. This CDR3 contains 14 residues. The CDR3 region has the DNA TGTGCCAGCAGCTTCGAACTAGCGGCCTATGAGCAGTTCTTC. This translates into CASSFELAAYEQFF. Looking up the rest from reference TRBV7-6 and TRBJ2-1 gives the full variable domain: GAGVSQSPRYKVTKRGQDVALRCDPISGHVSLYWYRQALGQGPEFLTYFNYEAQQDKSGLPNDRFSAERPEGSISTLTIQRTEQRDSAMYRCASSFELAAYEQFFGPGTRLTVL.

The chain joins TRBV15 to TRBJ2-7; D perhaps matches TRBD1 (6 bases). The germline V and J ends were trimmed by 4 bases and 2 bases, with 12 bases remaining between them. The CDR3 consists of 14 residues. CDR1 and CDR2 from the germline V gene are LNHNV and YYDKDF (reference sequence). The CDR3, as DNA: TGTGCCACCAGCACCTGGGACACCCCCTACGAGCAGTACTTC. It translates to CATSTWDTPYEQYF.

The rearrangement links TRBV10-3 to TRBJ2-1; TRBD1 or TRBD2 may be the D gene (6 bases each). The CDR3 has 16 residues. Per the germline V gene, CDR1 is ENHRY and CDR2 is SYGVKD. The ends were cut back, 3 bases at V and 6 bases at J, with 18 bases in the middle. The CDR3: CAISDPGLGASNEQFF. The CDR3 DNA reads TGTGCCATCAGTGACCCGGGACTGGGGGCCAGCAATGAGCAGTTCTTC.

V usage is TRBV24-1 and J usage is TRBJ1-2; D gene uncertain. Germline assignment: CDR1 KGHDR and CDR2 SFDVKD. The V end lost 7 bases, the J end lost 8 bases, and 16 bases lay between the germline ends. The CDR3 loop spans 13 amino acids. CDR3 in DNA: TGTGCCACCAGCGGAGGTCCCTTAGGAGGCTACACCTTC. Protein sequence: CATSGGPLGGYTF.

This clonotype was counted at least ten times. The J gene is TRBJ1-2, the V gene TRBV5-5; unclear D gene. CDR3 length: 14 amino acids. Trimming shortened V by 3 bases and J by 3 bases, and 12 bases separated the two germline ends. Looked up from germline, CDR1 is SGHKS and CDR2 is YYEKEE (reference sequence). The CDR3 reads CASSWWKLYYGYTF. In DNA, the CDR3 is TGTGCCAGCAGCTGGTGGAAATTGTACTATGGCTACACCTTC.

The CDR3 DNA sequence: TGCGCCAGCAGCCAAGGTTGGGCGGGTCAGCCCCAGCATTTT. As protein: CASSQGWAGQPQHF. The genes are TRBV4-3 and TRBJ1-5; D is uncertain. Germline V gene lookup returns CDR1 LGHNA and CDR2 YSLEER. There are 14 residues in the CDR3. The V end was cut by 1 base, the J end by 6 bases, with 10 bases between.

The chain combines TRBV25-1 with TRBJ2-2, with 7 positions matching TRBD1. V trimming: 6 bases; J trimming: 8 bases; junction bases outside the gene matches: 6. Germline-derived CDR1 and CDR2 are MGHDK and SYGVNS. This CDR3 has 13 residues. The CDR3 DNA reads TGTGCCAGCAGCCGTCCAGGGGGAGGGGAGCTGTTTTTT. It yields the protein CASSRPGGGELFF.

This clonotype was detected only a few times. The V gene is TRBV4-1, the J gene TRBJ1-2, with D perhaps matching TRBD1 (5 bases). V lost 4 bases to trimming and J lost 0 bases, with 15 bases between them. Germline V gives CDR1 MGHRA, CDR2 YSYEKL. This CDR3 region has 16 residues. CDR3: CASSPDGTAPNYGYTF. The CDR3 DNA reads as TGCGCCAGCAGCCCCGACGGGACGGCCCCTAACTATGGCTACACCTTC.

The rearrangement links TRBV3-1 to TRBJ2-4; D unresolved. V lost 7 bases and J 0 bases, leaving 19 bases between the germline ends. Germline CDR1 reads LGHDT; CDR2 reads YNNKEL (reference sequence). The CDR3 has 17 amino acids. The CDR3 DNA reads TGTGCCAGCAAAGGCAGCCCTGGGCCGCGAGCCAAAAACATTCAGTACTTC. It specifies CASKGSPGPRAKNIQYF.

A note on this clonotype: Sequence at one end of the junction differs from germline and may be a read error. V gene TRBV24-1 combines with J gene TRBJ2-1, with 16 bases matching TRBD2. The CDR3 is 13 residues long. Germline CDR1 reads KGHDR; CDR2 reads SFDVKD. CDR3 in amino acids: CATSASGTSGRAF. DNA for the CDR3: TGTGCCACCAGCGCTTCCGGGACTAGCGGGAGGGCCTTC.

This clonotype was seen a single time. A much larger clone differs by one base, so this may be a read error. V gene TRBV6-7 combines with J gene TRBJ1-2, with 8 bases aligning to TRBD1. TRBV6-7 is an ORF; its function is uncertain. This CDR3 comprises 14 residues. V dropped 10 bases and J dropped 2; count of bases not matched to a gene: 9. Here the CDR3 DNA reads TGTGCCATCACCGGACAGGGTTGGAACTATGGCTACACCTTC. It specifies CAITGQGWNYGYTF.

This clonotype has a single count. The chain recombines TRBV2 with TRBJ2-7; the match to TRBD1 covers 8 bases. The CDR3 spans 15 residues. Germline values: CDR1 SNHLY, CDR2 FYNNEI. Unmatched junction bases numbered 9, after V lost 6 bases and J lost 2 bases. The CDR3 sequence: CASRGPGQVTYEQYF. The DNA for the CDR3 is TGTGCCAGCAGGGGACCGGGACAGGTAACCTACGAGCAGTACTTC.

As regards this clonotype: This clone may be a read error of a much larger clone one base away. CDR3 region: CASGYGLEKLFF. CDR3 nucleotide sequence: TGTGCCAGCGGTTACGGCCTTGAAAAACTGTTTTTT. The chain couples TRBV6-2 or TRBV6-3 to TRBJ1-4; D is unclear. This CDR3 is built from 12 residues. CDR1 MNHEY and CDR2 SVGEGT come from the germline V gene.

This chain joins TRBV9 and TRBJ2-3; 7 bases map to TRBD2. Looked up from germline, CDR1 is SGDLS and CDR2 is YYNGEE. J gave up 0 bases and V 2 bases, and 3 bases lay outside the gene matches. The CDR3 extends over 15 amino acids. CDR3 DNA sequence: TGTGCCAGCAGCGTCAGCGGGACTAGCACAGATACGCAGTATTTT. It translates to CASSVSGTSTDTQYF.

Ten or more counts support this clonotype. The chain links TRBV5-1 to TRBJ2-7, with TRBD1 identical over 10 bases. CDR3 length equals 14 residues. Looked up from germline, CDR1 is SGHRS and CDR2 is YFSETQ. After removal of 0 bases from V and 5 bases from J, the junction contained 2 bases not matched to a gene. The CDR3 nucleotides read TGCGCCAGCAGCTTGGGGGACAGGGGTAACGAGCAGTACTTC. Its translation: CASSLGDRGNEQYF.

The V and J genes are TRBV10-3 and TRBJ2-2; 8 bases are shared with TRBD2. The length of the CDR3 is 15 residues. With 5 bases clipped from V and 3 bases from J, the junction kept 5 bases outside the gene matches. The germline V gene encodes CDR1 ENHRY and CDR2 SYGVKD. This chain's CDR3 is CAISYAGGDTGELFF. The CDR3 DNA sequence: TGTGCCATCAGTTATGCGGGAGGAGACACCGGGGAGCTGTTTTTT.